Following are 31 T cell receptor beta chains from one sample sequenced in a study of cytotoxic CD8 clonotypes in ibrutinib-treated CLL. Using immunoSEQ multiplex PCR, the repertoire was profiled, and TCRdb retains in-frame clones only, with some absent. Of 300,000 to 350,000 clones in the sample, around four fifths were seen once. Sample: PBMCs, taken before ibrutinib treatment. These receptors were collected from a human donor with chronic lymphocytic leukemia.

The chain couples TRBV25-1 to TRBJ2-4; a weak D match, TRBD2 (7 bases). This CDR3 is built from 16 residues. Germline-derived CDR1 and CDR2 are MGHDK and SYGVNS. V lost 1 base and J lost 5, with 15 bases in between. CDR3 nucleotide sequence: TGTGCCAGCAGTGAATTGGGAGGGGGTGAGGAAAACATTCAGTACTTC. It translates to CASSELGGGEENIQYF.

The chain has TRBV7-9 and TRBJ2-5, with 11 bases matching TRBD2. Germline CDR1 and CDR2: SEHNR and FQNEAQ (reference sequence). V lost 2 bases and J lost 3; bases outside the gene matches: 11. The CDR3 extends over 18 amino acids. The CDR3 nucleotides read TGTGCCAGCAGCTTACGAAGTTCGGGACTAGCGGCAAAAGAGACCCAGTACTTC. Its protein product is CASSLRSSGLAAKETQYF. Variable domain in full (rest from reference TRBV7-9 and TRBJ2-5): DTGVSQNPRHKITKRGQNVTFRCDPISEHNRLYWYRQTLGQGPEFLTYFQNEAQLEKSRLLSDRFSAERPKGSFSTLEIQRTEQGDSAMYLCASSLRSSGLAAKETQYFGPGTRLLVL.

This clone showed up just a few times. This CDR3 is CASSRFSLPQHF. CDR3 nucleotide sequence: TGTGCCAGCAGCCGCTTTAGCCTGCCCCAGCATTTT. The chain couples TRBV7-9 to TRBJ1-5, with D unresolved. Germline CDR1 SEHNR, CDR2 FQNEAQ (reference sequence). V lost 5 bases and J 9 bases, leaving 11 bases between the germline ends. The CDR3 is made up of 12 amino acids.

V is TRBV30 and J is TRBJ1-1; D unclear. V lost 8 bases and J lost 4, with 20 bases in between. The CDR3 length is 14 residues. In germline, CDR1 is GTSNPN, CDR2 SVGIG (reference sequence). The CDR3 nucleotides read TGTGCCGGAGAAAAACCTGTCCCCGGCACTGAAGCTTTCTTT. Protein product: CAGEKPVPGTEAFF.

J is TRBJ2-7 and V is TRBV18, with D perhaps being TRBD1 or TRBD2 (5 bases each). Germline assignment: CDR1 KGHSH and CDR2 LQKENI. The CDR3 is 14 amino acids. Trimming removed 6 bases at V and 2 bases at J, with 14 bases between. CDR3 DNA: TGTGCCAGCTCCCGCCGGGACGGTCCCTACGAGCAGTACTTC. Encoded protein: CASSRRDGPYEQYF.

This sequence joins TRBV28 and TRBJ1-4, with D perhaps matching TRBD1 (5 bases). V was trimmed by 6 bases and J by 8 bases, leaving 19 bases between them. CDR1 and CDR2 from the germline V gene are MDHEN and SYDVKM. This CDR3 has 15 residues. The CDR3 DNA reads TGTGCCAGCAGCCGGGACCGGGGCTCCTGGGAAAAACTGTTTTTT. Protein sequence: CASSRDRGSWEKLFF.

The DNA of the CDR3 is TGCGCCAGCAGCTTGGGAACCGGGACACGGTACAACTACGAGCAGTACTTC. Translating it yields CASSLGTGTRYNYEQYF. This chain links TRBV5-1 with TRBJ2-7, with TRBD1 as a possible D gene (6 bases). The CDR3 consists of 17 residues. The ends were cut back, 0 bases at V and 3 bases at J, with 19 bases in the middle. The V gene's germline CDR1 is SGHRS and CDR2 YFSETQ.

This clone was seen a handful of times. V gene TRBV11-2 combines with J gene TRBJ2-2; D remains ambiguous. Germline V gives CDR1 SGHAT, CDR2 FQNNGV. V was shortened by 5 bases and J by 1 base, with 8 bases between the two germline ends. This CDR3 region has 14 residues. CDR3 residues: CASSRVGNTGELFF. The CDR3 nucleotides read TGTGCCAGCAGCCGGGTGGGGAACACCGGGGAGCTGTTTTTT.

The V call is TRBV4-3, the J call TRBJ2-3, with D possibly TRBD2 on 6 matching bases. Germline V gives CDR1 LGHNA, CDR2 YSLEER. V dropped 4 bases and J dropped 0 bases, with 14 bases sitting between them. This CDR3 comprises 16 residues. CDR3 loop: CASSPEAGTSTDTQYF. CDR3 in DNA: TGCGCCAGCAGCCCTGAGGCCGGGACTAGCACAGATACGCAGTATTTT.

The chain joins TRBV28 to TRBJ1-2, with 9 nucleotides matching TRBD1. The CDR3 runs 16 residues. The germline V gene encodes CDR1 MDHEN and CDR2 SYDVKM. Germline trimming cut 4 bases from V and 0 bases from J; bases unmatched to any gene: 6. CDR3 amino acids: CASSSGQGITNYGYTF. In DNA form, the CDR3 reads TGTGCCAGCAGTTCGGGACAGGGTATAACTAACTATGGCTACACCTTC.

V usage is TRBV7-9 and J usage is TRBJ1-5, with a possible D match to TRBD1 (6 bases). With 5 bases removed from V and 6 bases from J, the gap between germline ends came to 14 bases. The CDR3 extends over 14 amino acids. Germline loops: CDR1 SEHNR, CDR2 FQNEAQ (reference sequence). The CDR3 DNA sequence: TGTGCCAGCAGCCATACAGGGTCGAGTCAGCCCCAGCATTTT. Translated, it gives CASSHTGSSQPQHF.

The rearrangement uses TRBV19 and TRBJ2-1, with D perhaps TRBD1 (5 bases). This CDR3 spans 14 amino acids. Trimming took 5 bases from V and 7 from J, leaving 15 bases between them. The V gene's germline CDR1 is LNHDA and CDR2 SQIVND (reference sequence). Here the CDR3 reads CASSLTVSTNEQFF. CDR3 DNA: TGTGCCAGTAGTTTGACAGTATCTACGAATGAGCAGTTCTTC.

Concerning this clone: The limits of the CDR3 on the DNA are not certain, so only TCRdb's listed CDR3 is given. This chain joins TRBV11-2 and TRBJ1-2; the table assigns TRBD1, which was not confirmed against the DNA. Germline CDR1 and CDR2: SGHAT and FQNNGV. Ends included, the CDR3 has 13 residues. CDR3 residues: CASSFGQGFDYTF.

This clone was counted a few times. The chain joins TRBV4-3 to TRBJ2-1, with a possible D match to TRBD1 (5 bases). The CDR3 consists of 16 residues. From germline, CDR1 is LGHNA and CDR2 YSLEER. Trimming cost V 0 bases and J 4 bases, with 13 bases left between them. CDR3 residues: CASSQDLGHDYNEQFF. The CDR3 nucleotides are TGCGCCAGCAGCCAAGATCTAGGACATGATTACAATGAGCAGTTCTTC.

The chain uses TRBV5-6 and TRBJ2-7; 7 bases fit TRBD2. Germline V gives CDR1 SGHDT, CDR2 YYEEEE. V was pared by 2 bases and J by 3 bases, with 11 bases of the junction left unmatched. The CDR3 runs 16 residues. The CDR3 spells CASSFSPGTTHYEQYF. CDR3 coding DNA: TGTGCCAGCAGCTTTAGCCCCGGGACTACCCACTACGAGCAGTACTTC.

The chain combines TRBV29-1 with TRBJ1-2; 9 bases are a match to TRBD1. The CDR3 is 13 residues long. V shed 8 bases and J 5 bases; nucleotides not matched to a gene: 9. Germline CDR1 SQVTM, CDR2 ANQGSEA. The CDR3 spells CSSNSGTGYGYTF. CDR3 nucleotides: TGCAGCTCAAACTCCGGGACAGGGTATGGCTACACCTTC. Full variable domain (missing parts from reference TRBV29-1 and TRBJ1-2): SAVISQKPSRDICQRGTSLTIQCQVDSQVTMMFWYRQQPGQSLTLIATANQGSEATYESGFVIDKFPISRPNLTFSTLTVSNMSPEDSSIYLCSSNSGTGYGYTFGSGTRLTVV.

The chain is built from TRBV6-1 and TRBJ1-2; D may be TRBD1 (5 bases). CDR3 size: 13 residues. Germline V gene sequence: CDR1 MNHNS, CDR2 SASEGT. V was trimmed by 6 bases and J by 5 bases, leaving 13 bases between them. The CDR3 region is CASRPDRKYGYTF. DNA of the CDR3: TGTGCCAGCAGGCCAGACAGAAAGTATGGCTACACCTTC.

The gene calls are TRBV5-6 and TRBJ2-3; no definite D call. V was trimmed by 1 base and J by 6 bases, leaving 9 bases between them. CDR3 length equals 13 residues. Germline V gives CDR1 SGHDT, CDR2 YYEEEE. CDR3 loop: CASSLFSSDTQYF. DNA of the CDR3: TGTGCCAGCAGCTTGTTTTCTTCTGATACGCAGTATTTT.

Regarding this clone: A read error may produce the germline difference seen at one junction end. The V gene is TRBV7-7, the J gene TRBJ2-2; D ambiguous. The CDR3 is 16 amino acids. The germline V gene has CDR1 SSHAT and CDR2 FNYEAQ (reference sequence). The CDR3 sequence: CASSLDLGTNTGELFF. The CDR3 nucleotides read TGTGCTAGCAGCTTAGACCTGGGCACGAACACCGGGGAGCTGTTTTTT.

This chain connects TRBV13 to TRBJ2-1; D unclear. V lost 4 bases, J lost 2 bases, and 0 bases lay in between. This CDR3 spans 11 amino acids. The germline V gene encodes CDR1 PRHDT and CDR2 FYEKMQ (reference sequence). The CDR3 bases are TGTGCCAGCAGCTCCTACAATGAGCAGTTCTTC. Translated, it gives CASSSYNEQFF.

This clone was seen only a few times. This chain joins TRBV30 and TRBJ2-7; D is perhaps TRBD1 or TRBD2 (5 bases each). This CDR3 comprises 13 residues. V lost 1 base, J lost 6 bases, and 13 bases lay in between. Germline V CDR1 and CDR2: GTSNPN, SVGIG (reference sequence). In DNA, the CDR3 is TGTGCCTGGAGTGCCAGGGACGGTAGCGAGCAGTACTTC. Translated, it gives CAWSARDGSEQYF.

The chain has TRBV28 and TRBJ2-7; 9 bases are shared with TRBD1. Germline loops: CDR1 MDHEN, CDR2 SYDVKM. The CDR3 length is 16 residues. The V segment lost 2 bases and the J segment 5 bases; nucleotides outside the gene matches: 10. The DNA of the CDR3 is TGTGCCAGCAGTTTACCTACCGGGACAGGGTTCCACGAGCAGTACTTC. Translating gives CASSLPTGTGFHEQYF.

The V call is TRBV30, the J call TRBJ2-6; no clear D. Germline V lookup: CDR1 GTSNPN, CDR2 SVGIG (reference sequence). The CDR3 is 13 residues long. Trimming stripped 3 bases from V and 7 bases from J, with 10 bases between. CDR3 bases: TGTGCCTGGAGGACCCCGGCAGCCAACGTCCTGACTTTC. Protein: CAWRTPAANVLTF.

CDR3 nucleotide sequence: TGTGCCAGCAGTGGAACATCGGGACTAAGGTACGAGCAGTACTTC. Its translation: CASSGTSGLRYEQYF. The chain uses TRBV28 and TRBJ2-7, with 7 bases lining up with TRBD2. Germline assignment: CDR1 MDHEN and CDR2 SYDVKM. Trimming at V came to 5 bases and at J to 4 bases, leaving 11 bases not matched to a gene. The CDR3 loop spans 15 amino acids.

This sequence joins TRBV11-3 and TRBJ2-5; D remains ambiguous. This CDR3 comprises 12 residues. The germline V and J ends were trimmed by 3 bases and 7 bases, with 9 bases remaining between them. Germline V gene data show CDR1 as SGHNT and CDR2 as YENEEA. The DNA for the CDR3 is TGTGCCAGCAGCTTCGAAAAGGGGACCCAGTACTTC. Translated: CASSFEKGTQYF.

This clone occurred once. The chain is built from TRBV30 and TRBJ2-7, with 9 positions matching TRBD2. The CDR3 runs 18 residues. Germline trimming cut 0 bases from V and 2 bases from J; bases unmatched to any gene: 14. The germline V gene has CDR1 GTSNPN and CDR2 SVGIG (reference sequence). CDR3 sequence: CAWSVSGWLAGLTYEQYF. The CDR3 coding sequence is TGTGCCTGGAGTGTATCTGGTTGGCTAGCGGGGTTAACCTACGAGCAGTACTTC.

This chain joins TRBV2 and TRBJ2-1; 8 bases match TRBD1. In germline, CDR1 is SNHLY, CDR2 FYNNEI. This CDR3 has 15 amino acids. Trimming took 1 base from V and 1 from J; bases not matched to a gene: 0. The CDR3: CASSEGQGSYNEQFF. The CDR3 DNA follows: TGTGCCAGCAGTGAAGGACAGGGGTCCTACAATGAGCAGTTCTTC.

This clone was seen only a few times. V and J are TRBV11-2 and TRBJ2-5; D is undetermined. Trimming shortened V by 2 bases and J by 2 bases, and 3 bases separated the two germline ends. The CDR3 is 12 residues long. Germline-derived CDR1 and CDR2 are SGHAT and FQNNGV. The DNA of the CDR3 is TGTGCCAGCAGCTTAATGCAAGAGACCCAGTACTTC. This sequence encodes CASSLMQETQYF. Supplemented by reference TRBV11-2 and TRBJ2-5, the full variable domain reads EAGVAQSPRYKIIEKRQSVAFWCNPISGHATLYWYQQILGQGPKLLIQFQNNGVVDDSQLPKDRFSAERLKGVDSTLKIQPAKLEDSAVYLCASSLMQETQYFGPGTRLLVL.

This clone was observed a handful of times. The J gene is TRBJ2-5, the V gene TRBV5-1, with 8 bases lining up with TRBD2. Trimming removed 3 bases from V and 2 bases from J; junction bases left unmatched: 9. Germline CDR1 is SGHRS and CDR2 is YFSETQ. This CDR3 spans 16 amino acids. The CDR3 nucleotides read TGCGCCAGCAGCTCGGTCACTAGCGGCTCACAAGAGACCCAGTACTTC. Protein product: CASSSVTSGSQETQYF.

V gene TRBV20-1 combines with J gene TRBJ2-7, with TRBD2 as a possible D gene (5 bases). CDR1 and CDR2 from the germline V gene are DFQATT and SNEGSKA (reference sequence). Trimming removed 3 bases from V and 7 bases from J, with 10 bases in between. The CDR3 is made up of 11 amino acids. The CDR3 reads CSASYGMEQYF. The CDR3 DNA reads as TGCAGTGCTAGTTACGGGATGGAGCAGTACTTC.

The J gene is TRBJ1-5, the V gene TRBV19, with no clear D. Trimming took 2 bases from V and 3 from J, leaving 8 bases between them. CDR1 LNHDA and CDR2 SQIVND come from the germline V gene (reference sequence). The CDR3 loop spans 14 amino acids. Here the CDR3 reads CASSIQRYNQPQHF. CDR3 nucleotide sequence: TGTGCCAGTAGTATACAGAGGTACAATCAGCCCCAGCATTTT. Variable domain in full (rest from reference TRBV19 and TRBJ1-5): DGGITQSPKYLFRKEGQNVTLSCEQNLNHDAMYWYRQDPGQGLRLIYYSQIVNDFQKGDIAEGYSVSREKKESFPLTVTSAQKNPTAFYLCASSIQRYNQPQHFGDGTRLSIL.